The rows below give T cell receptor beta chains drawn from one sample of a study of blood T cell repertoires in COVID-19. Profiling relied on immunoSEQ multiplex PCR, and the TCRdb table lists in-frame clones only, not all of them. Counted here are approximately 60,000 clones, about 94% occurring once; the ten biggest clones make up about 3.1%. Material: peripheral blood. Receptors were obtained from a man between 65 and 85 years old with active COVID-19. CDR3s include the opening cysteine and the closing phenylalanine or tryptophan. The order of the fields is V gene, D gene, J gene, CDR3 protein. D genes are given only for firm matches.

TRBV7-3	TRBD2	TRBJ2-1	CASSFGTSVSEQFF
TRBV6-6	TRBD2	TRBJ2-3	CASSYAGTSPPDTQYF
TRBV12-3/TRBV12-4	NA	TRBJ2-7	CASRISEQYF
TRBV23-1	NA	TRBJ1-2	CASSQPNGANYGYTF
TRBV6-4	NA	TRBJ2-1	CASSDSLRRRGEQFF
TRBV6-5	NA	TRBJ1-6	CASSYSSQVGVTPLHF
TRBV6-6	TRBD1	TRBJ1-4	CASSYSIQGADEKLFF
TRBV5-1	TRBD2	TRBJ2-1	CASSLDSSGGAREQFF
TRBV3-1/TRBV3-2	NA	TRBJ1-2	CASSQAVDSRGYTF
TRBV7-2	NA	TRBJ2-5	CASSPRRGPEDQYF
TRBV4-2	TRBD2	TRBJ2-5	CASSQEAPLAGGQETQYF
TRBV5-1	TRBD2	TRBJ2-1	CASSPRLAGGYNEQFF
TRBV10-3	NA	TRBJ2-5	CAISEGRIQETQYF
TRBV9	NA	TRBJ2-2	CASSAGGELFF
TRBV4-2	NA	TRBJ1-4	CASSQGGGLDEKLFF
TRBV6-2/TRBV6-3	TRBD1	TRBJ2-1	CASSYGTGGSFSTEQFF
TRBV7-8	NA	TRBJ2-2	CASSFGVLNTGELFF
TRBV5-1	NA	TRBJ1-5	CASSLTGISNQPQHF
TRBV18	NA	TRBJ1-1	CASSATPNTEAFF
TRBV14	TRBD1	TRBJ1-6	CASSQGTGAPLHF
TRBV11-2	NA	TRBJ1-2	CASRRTNYGYTF
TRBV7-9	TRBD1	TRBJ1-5	CASSTTGDYSNQPQHF
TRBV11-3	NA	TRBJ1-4	CASSLREDEKLFF
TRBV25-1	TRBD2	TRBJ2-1	CASSESAGTRVEQFF
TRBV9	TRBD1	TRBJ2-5	CASSPGQGGYQETQYF
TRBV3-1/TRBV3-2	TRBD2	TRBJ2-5	CASSQLTSGGSETQYF